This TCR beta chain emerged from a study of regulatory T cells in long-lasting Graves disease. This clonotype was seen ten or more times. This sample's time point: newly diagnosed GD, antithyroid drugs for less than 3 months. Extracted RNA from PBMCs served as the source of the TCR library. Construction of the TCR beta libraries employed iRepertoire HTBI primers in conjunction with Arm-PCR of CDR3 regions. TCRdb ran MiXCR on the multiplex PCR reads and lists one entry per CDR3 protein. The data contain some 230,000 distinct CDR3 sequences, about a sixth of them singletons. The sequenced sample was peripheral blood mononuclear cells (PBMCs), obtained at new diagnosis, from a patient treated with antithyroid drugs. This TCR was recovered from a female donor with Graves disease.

The CDR3 nucleotides are TGCAGTGCTAGAGATTCAGGGACTAGCGGGATGCACAATGAGCAGTTCTTC. This sequence encodes CSARDSGTSGMHNEQFF. The chain is built from TRBV20-1 and TRBJ2-1; 13 positions match TRBD2. The CDR3 is 17 amino acids. V dropped 0 bases and J dropped 5; count of bases not matched to a gene: 7. CDR1 is DFQATT and CDR2 is SNEGSKA in the germline V gene (reference sequence).